The T cell receptor beta chain under discussion was sequenced for a study of CD8 T cells in ankylosing spondylitis. Germline V gives CDR1 SQVTM, CDR2 ANQGSEA. Deletions cut 4 bases from V and 1 base from J, with 11 bases between. There are 13 residues in the CDR3. Using its own MiXCR run on the 5' RACE reads, TCRdb lists one record per CDR3 protein. Of 250,000 to 350,000 distinct CDR3 sequences detected, about a fifth appear once; the ten largest clones hold 3% to 4%. This clonotype has only a few counts. The rearrangement links TRBV29-1 to TRBJ2-7, with D possibly being TRBD1 or TRBD2 (5 bases each). The specimen sequenced was blood, either unsorted or a sorted T cell fraction (not recorded which). This TCR derives from a female donor with ankylosing spondylitis or in good health (not recorded which). The CDR3 protein is CSVGDGPSYEQYF. CDR3 coding DNA: TGCAGCGTTGGGGACGGGCCTTCCTACGAGCAGTACTTC.